This T cell receptor (beta chain) was sequenced during a study of T cells in Graves' hyperthyroidism and ophthalmopathy. The TCR beta CDR3 regions underwent amplification using RNA transcripts as the source. Carried out on the TCR CDR3, a first-round RT-PCR used the HTBI primer set. TCRdb ran MiXCR on the multiplex PCR reads and lists one entry per CDR3 protein. This table holds roughly 96,000 distinct CDR3 sequences, over 50% found once. The source is a woman between 40 and 50 years old with Graves' hyperthyroidism. Sequenced input: blood.

The CDR3 reads CASSFRGSSTDTQYF. The CDR3 DNA reads as TGCGCCAGCAGCTTCAGGGGATCTAGCACAGATACGCAGTATTTT. The V gene is TRBV5-1, the J gene TRBJ2-3; perhaps TRBD1 as D (6 bases). This CDR3 comprises 15 residues. Trimming removed 2 bases at V and 0 bases at J, with 10 bases between. Germline V gene lookup returns CDR1 SGHRS and CDR2 YFSETQ.